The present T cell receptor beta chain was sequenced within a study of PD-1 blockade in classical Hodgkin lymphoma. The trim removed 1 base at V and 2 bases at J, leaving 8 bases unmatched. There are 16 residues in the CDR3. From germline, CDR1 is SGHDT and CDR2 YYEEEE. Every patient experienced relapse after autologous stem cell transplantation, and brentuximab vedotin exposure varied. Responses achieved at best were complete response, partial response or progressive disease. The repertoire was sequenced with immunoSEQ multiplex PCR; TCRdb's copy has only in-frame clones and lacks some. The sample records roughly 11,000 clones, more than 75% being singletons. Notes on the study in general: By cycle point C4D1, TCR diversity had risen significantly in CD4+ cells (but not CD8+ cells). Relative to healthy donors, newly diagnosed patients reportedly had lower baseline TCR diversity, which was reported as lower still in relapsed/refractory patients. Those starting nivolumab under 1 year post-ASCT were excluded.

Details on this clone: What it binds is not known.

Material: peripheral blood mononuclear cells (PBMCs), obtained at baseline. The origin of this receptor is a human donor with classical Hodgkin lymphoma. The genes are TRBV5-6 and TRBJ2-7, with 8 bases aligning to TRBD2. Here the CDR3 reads CASSLPQGLAAYEQYF. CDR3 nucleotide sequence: TGTGCCAGCAGCTTGCCCCAAGGACTAGCCGCCTACGAGCAGTACTTC.